The clone carrying this TCR beta chain has a single count. This table comes from immunoSEQ multiplex PCR, and its TCRdb copy is limited to in-frame clones, with some not included. The top ten hold around 18% of the sample, which has approximately 46,000 clones, roughly 90% seen once. CDR1 is LGHNT and CDR2 is FRNRAP in the germline V gene. The CDR3 length is 16 residues. Trimming stripped 8 bases from V and 0 bases from J, with 17 bases between. The data were taken from a study of OX40 agonist ivuxolimab in advanced cancers. The V and J genes are TRBV12-5 and TRBJ2-1; D may be TRBD1 or TRBD2 (5 bases each). Specimen: CD4+ or CD8+ T cells sorted from blood, collected in a trial of the OX40 agonist ivuxolimab. The receptor's source is an adult with an advanced solid tumor such as melanoma, head and neck, liver or kidney cancer. The CDR3 DNA follows: TGTGCTAGTAGGGACCTCGGGTTTAGCTCCTACAATGAGCAGTTCTTC. Its protein product is CASRDLGFSSYNEQFF.